Presented here are 27 T cell receptor beta chains from one specimen sequenced in a study of technical replicates of blood from a handful of donors. Assay: immunoSEQ multiplex PCR; the TCRdb copy retains only in-frame clones and omits some. The sample lists around 60,000 clones, around 93% occurring once. The specimen sequenced was PBMCs. These TCRs come from a human donor in good health. Some clones in this sample may be carry-over from other donors' samples.

The V and J genes are TRBV19 and TRBJ2-1; 11 bases fit TRBD2. Germline V CDR1 and CDR2: LNHDA, SQIVND (reference sequence). CDR3 size: 16 residues. V lost 3 bases and J lost 10; bases outside the gene matches: 11. DNA of the CDR3: TGTGCCAGTAGTATTTTCCTAGCGGGAGGCCGCCGGGAGCAGTTCTTC. As protein: CASSIFLAGGRREQFF.

This chain links TRBV9 with TRBJ2-1; 11 bases line up with TRBD2. The junction had 11 bases not matched to a gene; V was cut back by 3 bases and J by 3 bases. In germline, CDR1 is SGDLS, CDR2 YYNGEE. There are 18 residues in the CDR3. In nucleotides, the CDR3 is TGTGCCAGCAGCGAAGGAAGGGCGGGACTAGCGGACTACAATGAGCAGTTCTTC. Amino acid sequence: CASSEGRAGLADYNEQFF.

This clone was seen only once. This sequence joins TRBV9 and TRBJ1-6; D possibly corresponds to TRBD1 (6 bases). The length of the CDR3 is 14 residues. The V gene lost 3 bases and the J gene lost 5 bases, with 9 bases spanning the gap. Germline V gives CDR1 SGDLS, CDR2 YYNGEE. The CDR3 loop is CASSGGQHNSPLHF. CDR3 in DNA: TGTGCCAGCAGCGGCGGACAGCATAATTCACCCCTCCACTTT.

The CDR3 nucleotides are TGTGCCAGCAGCCCGGGCGGGGACTTTGGCTACACCTTC. This gives the protein CASSPGGDFGYTF. J is TRBJ1-2 and V is TRBV7-3, with D maybe TRBD1 (5 bases). The CDR3 runs to 13 residues. CDR1 and CDR2 (germline): SGHTA, FQGTGA. The V and J ends lost 5 bases and 7 bases respectively, with 14 bases between them.

The gene calls are TRBV7-3 and TRBJ2-7; 7 nucleotides agree with TRBD1. Germline V CDR1 and CDR2: SGHTA, FQGTGA. The CDR3 totals 13 residues. With 4 bases clipped from V and 5 bases from J, the junction kept 5 bases outside the gene matches. The CDR3 loop is CASSSDRDHEQYF. DNA for the CDR3: TGTGCCAGCAGCTCCGACAGGGACCACGAGCAGTACTTC. Based on the CDR3 plus reference TRBV7-3 and TRBJ2-7, the full variable domain is GAGVSQTPSNKVTEKGKYVELRCDPISGHTALYWYRQSLGQGPEFLIYFQGTGAADDSGLPNDRFFAVRPEGSVSTLKIQRTERGDSAVYLCASSSDRDHEQYFGPGTRLTVT.

This chain connects TRBV6-9 to TRBJ2-1; D is possibly TRBD1 (6 bases). The germline V gene has CDR1 MNHGY and CDR2 SVAAGI. This CDR3 has 17 amino acids. V was cut by 2 bases and J by 6 bases, with 20 bases left in between. The CDR3 DNA sequence: TGTGCCAGCAGTTATCCCCTTTCCTTCCAACAGGGCAATGAGCAGTTCTTC. Translated, it gives CASSYPLSFQQGNEQFF.

The J gene is TRBJ1-6, the V gene TRBV6-5; no clear D. CDR1 MNHEY and CDR2 SVGAGI come from the germline V gene. The CDR3 covers 15 residues. V was cut by 4 bases and J by 10 bases, with 17 bases left in between. The CDR3 sequence is CASSLRRREGSPLHF. The CDR3 nucleotides are TGTGCCAGCAGTTTACGCCGGCGTGAGGGATCACCCCTCCACTTT.

The chain is built from TRBV4-2 and TRBJ1-1, with TRBD1 matching over 7 bases. V shed 2 bases and J 0 bases; nucleotides not matched to a gene: 3. The CDR3 covers 15 residues. Germline loops: CDR1 LGHNA, CDR2 YNFKEQ. The CDR3 DNA reads TGTGCCAGCAGCCAACCCGACAGGGTGAACACTGAAGCTTTCTTT. Its protein product is CASSQPDRVNTEAFF.

The chain combines TRBV7-2 with TRBJ2-1, with D perhaps TRBD2 (6 bases). Trimming stripped 1 base from V and 7 bases from J, with 14 bases between. Looked up from germline, CDR1 is SGHTA and CDR2 is FQGNSA. This CDR3 region has 15 residues. This chain's CDR3 is CASSLGGGAWNEQFF. In DNA form, the CDR3 reads TGTGCCAGCAGCTTAGGTGGCGGGGCCTGGAATGAGCAGTTCTTC.

CDR3 in DNA: TGTGCCACCAGTTCCCGCGGGGGCGCGAGGGAGACCCAGTACTTC. Translation: CATSSRGGARETQYF. The V and J genes are TRBV15 and TRBJ2-5; weak D call: TRBD2 (7 bases). From germline, CDR1 is LNHNV and CDR2 YYDKDF (reference sequence). The CDR3 has 15 residues. V lost 6 bases, J lost 5 bases, and 19 bases lay in between. Looking up the rest from reference TRBV15 and TRBJ2-5 gives the full variable domain: DAMVIQNPRYQVTQFGKPVTLSCSQTLNHNVMYWYQQKSSQAPKLLFHYYDKDFNNEADTPDNFQSRRPNTSFCFLDIRSPGLGDTAMYLCATSSRGGARETQYFGPGTRLLVL.

The chain carries TRBV7-9 and TRBJ2-3; 7 positions agree with TRBD2. The CDR3 is 14 amino acids. V lost 5 bases and J lost 4; bases outside the gene matches: 6. Germline CDR1 reads SEHNR; CDR2 reads FQNEAQ (reference sequence). Written as DNA, the CDR3 is TGTGCCAGCAGCACCCATGCGGGGGCAGATACGCAGTATTTT. Amino acids: CASSTHAGADTQYF.

The chain carries TRBV6-6 and TRBJ1-4, with TRBD1 as a possible D gene (5 bases). V shed 10 bases and J shed 0 bases, with 12 bases lying between them. There are 14 residues in the CDR3. CDR1 and CDR2 from the germline V gene are MNHNY and SVGAGI (reference sequence). CDR3 sequence (DNA): TGTGCCACGGAATTGACAGCAACTAATGAAAAACTGTTTTTT. Translating gives CATELTATNEKLFF.

The chain uses TRBV4-2 and TRBJ2-5, with a weak D call TRBD2 (6 bases). CDR3 length equals 16 residues. V dropped 0 bases and J dropped 5 bases, with 16 bases sitting between them. Per germline, CDR1 LGHNA and CDR2 YNFKEQ. CDR3 DNA: TGTGCCAGCAGCCAAGATCAGGATGGGGGGAAGGAGACCCAGTACTTC. Residues: CASSQDQDGGKETQYF.

The chain couples TRBV4-2 to TRBJ2-5, with a possible D match to TRBD2 (5 bases). The CDR3 runs to 13 residues. Germline V gene lookup returns CDR1 LGHNA and CDR2 YNFKEQ. V was clipped by 5 bases and J by 5 bases, with 12 bases between them. In nucleotides, the CDR3 is TGTGCCAGCAGCTCTCGACTATCTGAGACCCAGTACTTC. Its translation is CASSSRLSETQYF.

V gene TRBV4-2 combines with J gene TRBJ2-7; 9 bases match TRBD1. There are 16 residues in the CDR3. Germline CDR1 LGHNA, CDR2 YNFKEQ. Losses at the gene ends were 1 base for V and 5 bases for J; bases not matched to a gene: 9. CDR3 sequence reads: CASSQVPDRGVHEQYF. CDR3 DNA: TGTGCCAGCAGCCAAGTACCGGACAGGGGAGTCCACGAGCAGTACTTC.

The genes are TRBV6-1 and TRBJ1-6; D remains ambiguous. Trimming took 2 bases from V and 8 from J, leaving 4 bases between them. This CDR3 comprises 12 residues. Per germline, CDR1 MNHNS and CDR2 SASEGT. The CDR3 here is CASSEPYSPLHF. CDR3 nucleotide sequence: TGTGCCAGCAGTGAACCGTATTCACCCCTCCACTTT.

The chain couples TRBV5-1 to TRBJ2-1, with 7 bases matching TRBD2. Trimming removed 4 bases from V and 7 bases from J; junction bases left unmatched: 11. In germline, CDR1 is SGHRS, CDR2 YFSETQ. There are 15 residues in the CDR3. The DNA of the CDR3 is TGCGCCAGCAGCCCCCTGGGAGCGGGGAGGAATGAGCAGTTCTTC. Its protein product is CASSPLGAGRNEQFF.

This sequence joins TRBV7-2 and TRBJ1-2, with TRBD1 matching 9 bases. This CDR3 has 15 amino acids. Germline V lookup: CDR1 SGHTA, CDR2 FQGNSA. The V segment lost 4 bases and the J segment 8 bases; nucleotides outside the gene matches: 11. CDR3 region: CASSSGQGNYGGYTF. The CDR3 DNA reads TGTGCCAGCAGCTCAGGACAGGGGAACTATGGGGGCTACACCTTC.

The chain links TRBV7-2 to TRBJ1-1; the D gene is possibly TRBD1 (6 bases). V shed 5 bases and J shed 1 base, with 11 bases lying between them. This CDR3 is 14 amino acids long. Germline CDR1 is SGHTA and CDR2 is FQGNSA. The CDR3 here is CASSPGHSNTEAFF. The CDR3 nucleotides read TGTGCCAGCAGCCCGGGACATTCGAACACTGAAGCTTTCTTT.

The chain joins TRBV7-2 to TRBJ2-2, with D unresolved. CDR3 size: 12 residues. V was cut by 1 base and J by 7 bases, with 4 bases left in between. CDR1 SGHTA and CDR2 FQGNSA come from the germline V gene. Here the CDR3 DNA reads TGTGCCAGCAGCTTAGGAGTCGGGGAGCTGTTTTTT. This encodes CASSLGVGELFF. The full variable domain, rest sourced from reference TRBV7-2 and TRBJ2-2, is GAGVSQSPSNKVTEKGKDVELRCDPISGHTALYWYRQSLGQGLEFLIYFQGNSAPDKSGLPSDRFSAERTGGSVSTLTIQRTQQEDSAVYLCASSLGVGELFFGEGSRLTVL.

The rearrangement links TRBV7-2 to TRBJ2-5, with 9 bases aligning to TRBD1. Germline V gene sequence: CDR1 SGHTA, CDR2 FQGNSA. This CDR3 comprises 13 residues. With 8 bases clipped from V and 5 bases from J, the junction kept 6 bases outside the gene matches. Written as DNA, the CDR3 is TGTGCCAGCGCTCACAGGGGGCAGGAGACCCAGTACTTC. This encodes CASAHRGQETQYF.

V and J are TRBV18 and TRBJ2-7; 9 bases map to TRBD1. This CDR3 region has 15 residues. Germline CDR1 is KGHSH and CDR2 is LQKENI. The V gene end was trimmed by 5 bases and the J gene end by 2 bases; junction bases not matched to a gene: 7. The DNA for the CDR3 is TGTGCCAGCTCAACCGGGACAGGGAGTACCTACGAGCAGTACTTC. It yields the protein CASSTGTGSTYEQYF.

The V call is TRBV7-2, the J call TRBJ1-1; tentatively, D is TRBD1 (6 bases). CDR1 and CDR2 from the germline V gene are SGHTA and FQGNSA. Deletions cut 8 bases from V and 4 bases from J, with 14 bases between. The CDR3 has 13 residues. The CDR3 here is CASRRGGGTEAFF. CDR3 coding DNA: TGTGCCAGCCGCAGGGGTGGGGGCACTGAAGCTTTCTTT.

This sequence joins TRBV25-1 and TRBJ1-1; TRBD1 matches 8 bases. Germline CDR1 is MGHDK and CDR2 is SYGVNS. The junction had 8 bases not matched to a gene; V was cut back by 7 bases and J by 4 bases. The length of the CDR3 is 14 residues. CDR3 bases: TGTGCCAGCACGGGACAGGTGGCTGGCACTGAAGCTTTCTTT. Protein: CASTGQVAGTEAFF.

The CDR3 is CAWSFFDEQYF. CDR3 nucleotides: TGTGCCTGGAGTTTCTTTGACGAGCAGTACTTC. The genes are TRBV30 and TRBJ2-7; no definite D call. The germline V and J ends were trimmed by 2 bases and 5 bases, with 7 bases remaining between them. CDR1 and CDR2 (germline): GTSNPN, SVGIG (reference sequence). The CDR3 length is 11 residues. The entire variable domain, with the rest obtained from reference TRBV30 and TRBJ2-7, is as follows: SQTIHQWPATLVQPVGSPLSLECTVEGTSNPNLYWYRQAAGRGLQLLFYSVGIGQISSEVPQNLSASRPQDRQFILSSKKLLLSDSGFYLCAWSFFDEQYFGPGTRLTVT.

This clone occurred a few times. The CDR3 nucleotides are TGTGCCAGCAGTTTTGAAGGGGGGGGCACTGAAGCTTTCTTT. This gives the protein CASSFEGGGTEAFF. The V call is TRBV27, the J call TRBJ1-1; a possible D gene is TRBD1 (6 bases). Trimming removed 3 bases at V and 4 bases at J, with 12 bases between. The CDR3 runs to 14 residues. Germline values: CDR1 MNHEY, CDR2 SMNVEV (reference sequence).

The gene calls are TRBV7-2 and TRBJ1-6, with D perhaps TRBD1 (5 bases). The germline V gene has CDR1 SGHTA and CDR2 FQGNSA. This CDR3 region has 16 residues. Trimming cost V 2 bases and J 2 bases, with 10 bases left between them. The CDR3 DNA sequence: TGTGCCAGCAGCTTACGGGGGGACCCCTATAATTCACCCCTCCACTTT. Protein: CASSLRGDPYNSPLHF.